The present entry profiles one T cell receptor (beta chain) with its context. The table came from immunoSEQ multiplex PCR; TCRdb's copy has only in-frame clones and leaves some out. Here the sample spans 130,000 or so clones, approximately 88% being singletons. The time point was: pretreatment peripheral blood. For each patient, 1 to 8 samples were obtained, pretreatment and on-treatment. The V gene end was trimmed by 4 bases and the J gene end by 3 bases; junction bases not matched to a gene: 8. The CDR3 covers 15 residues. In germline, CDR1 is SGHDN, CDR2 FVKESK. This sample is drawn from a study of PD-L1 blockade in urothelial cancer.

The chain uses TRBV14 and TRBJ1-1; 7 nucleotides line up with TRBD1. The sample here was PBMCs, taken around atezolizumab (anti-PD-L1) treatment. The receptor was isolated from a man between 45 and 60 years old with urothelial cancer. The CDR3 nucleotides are TGTGCCAGCAGCCCCCTAGGACAGGCCTACACTGAAGCTTTCTTT. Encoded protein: CASSPLGQAYTEAFF. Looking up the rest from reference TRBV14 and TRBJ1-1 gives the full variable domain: EAGVTQFPSHSVIEKGQTVTLRCDPISGHDNLYWYRRVMGKEIKFLLHFVKESKQDESGMPNNRFLAERTGGTYSTLKVQPAELEDSGVYFCASSPLGQAYTEAFFGQGTRLTVV.